The 20 T cell receptor beta chains below come from one sample, sequenced in a study of siplizumab effects on memory and regulatory T cells. Repertoires were generated with immunoSEQ multiplex PCR, while TCRdb's copy carries only in-frame clones and drops some. The table shows approximately 97,000 clones, with 90% to 95% occurring only once. Specimen: CD4+ T cells sorted from blood. The receptor source for this set is a human donor in good health.

This chain connects TRBV25-1 to TRBJ1-2; 8 bases fit TRBD1. This CDR3 spans 15 amino acids. Trimming cost V 6 bases and J 4 bases; bases outside gene matches: 10. From germline, CDR1 is MGHDK and CDR2 SYGVNS. The CDR3 DNA reads as TGTGCCAGCAGCGGGGCCCCCGGACAGGGCTATGGCTACACCTTC. Translating gives CASSGAPGQGYGYTF.

This chain uses TRBV28 with TRBJ2-1; TRBD1 matches 12 bases. V was pared by 6 bases and J by 7 bases, with 1 base of the junction left unmatched. Germline assignment: CDR1 MDHEN and CDR2 SYDVKM. This CDR3 is built from 13 residues. The CDR3 DNA is TGTGCCAGCAGGGGACAGGGGGCGAATGAGCAGTTCTTC. Amino acids: CASRGQGANEQFF.

This sequence joins TRBV19 and TRBJ1-3; D may be TRBD1 (5 bases). CDR1 and CDR2 (germline): LNHDA, SQIVND (reference sequence). Trimming shortened V by 1 base and J by 1 base, and 14 bases separated the two germline ends. The CDR3 is made up of 17 amino acids. Here the CDR3 DNA reads TGTGCCAGTAGTATAGCCCCCAGGGTTTCTTCTGGAAACACCATATATTTT. As protein: CASSIAPRVSSGNTIYF.

This sequence joins TRBV5-1 and TRBJ2-5; D is undetermined. Looked up from germline, CDR1 is SGHRS and CDR2 is YFSETQ. Trimming removed 6 bases at V and 5 bases at J, with 8 bases between. The CDR3 extends over 11 amino acids. The CDR3 here is CASTVRETQYF. CDR3 sequence (DNA): TGCGCCAGCACGGTCAGGGAGACCCAGTACTTC.

This sequence joins TRBV5-5 and TRBJ2-2, with D perhaps matching TRBD2 (6 bases). Germline CDR1 reads SGHKS; CDR2 reads YYEKEE (reference sequence). The V gene lost 0 bases and the J gene lost 1 base, with 10 bases spanning the gap. The CDR3 has 16 residues. The CDR3 region has the DNA TGTGCCAGCAGCTTGGGCGGGAACTGGAACACCGGGGAGCTGTTTTTT. It codes for CASSLGGNWNTGELFF.

This sequence joins TRBV10-1 and TRBJ2-3; D is unclear. Per the germline V gene, CDR1 is WNHNN and CDR2 is SYGVQD (reference sequence). Trimming pared 5 bases from V and 9 bases from J, leaving 9 bases between. This CDR3 contains 11 residues. The CDR3, as DNA: TGCGCCAGCAGTACCGATGAAACGCAGTATTTT. This codes for CASSTDETQYF.

The chain is built from TRBV2 and TRBJ2-1; the match to TRBD1 covers 7 bases. V was pared by 1 base and J by 10 bases, with 10 bases of the junction left unmatched. Per the germline V gene, CDR1 is SNHLY and CDR2 is FYNNEI. The CDR3 loop spans 15 amino acids. CDR3 loop: CASSEEIQGQWEQFF. CDR3 nucleotide sequence: TGTGCCAGCAGTGAAGAAATACAGGGGCAGTGGGAGCAGTTCTTC.

The chain recombines TRBV21-1 with TRBJ1-4. TRBV21-1 is described as a pseudogene. The CDR3 totals 16 residues. The CDR3 sequence: CASSKIGPTNEEKLFF. CDR3 in DNA: TGTGCCAGCAGCAAAATTGGTCCCACCAATGAGGAAAAACTGTTTTTT.

The gene calls are TRBV7-6 and TRBJ1-4; D unclear. V was clipped by 1 base and J by 7 bases, with 10 bases between them. The germline CDR1 and CDR2 sequences are SGHVS and FNYEAQ. This CDR3 region has 14 residues. CDR3 nucleotide sequence: TGTGCCAGCAGCTTAGGGCCCCCGGGTGAAAAACTGTTTTTT. The encoded protein is CASSLGPPGEKLFF.

CDR3 loop: CASTRARDHQPQHF. CDR3 in DNA: TGTGCCAGCACCAGAGCCCGGGACCATCAGCCCCAGCATTTT. The chain carries TRBV2 and TRBJ1-5; perhaps TRBD1 as D (5 bases). V was shortened by 7 bases and J by 5 bases, with 15 bases between the two germline ends. CDR3 length equals 14 residues. Germline CDR1 SNHLY, CDR2 FYNNEI.

This clone has just a few counts. This chain connects TRBV16 to TRBJ1-1; D is perhaps TRBD1 (5 bases). The CDR3 spans 15 residues. The V and J ends lost 2 bases and 0 bases respectively, with 10 bases between them. Per germline, CDR1 KGHSY and CDR2 FQNENV. This CDR3 reads CASSQLWGMNTEAFF. The CDR3 DNA reads TGTGCCAGCAGCCAACTTTGGGGGATGAACACTGAAGCTTTCTTT.

This sequence joins TRBV4-2 and TRBJ2-2; 9 bases fit TRBD2. Losses at the gene ends were 3 bases for V and 0 bases for J; bases not matched to a gene: 5. Per germline, CDR1 LGHNA and CDR2 YNFKEQ. This CDR3 is built from 17 residues. The CDR3 bases are TGTGCCAGCAGCCAGAAAACTAGCGGGCCGAACACCGGGGAGCTGTTTTTT. This sequence encodes CASSQKTSGPNTGELFF.

This sequence joins TRBV5-4 and TRBJ2-7; 8 nucleotides line up with TRBD1. V was clipped by 5 bases and J by 3 bases; unmatched bases: 4. The CDR3 totals 13 residues. CDR1 SGHNT and CDR2 YYREEE come from the germline V gene (reference sequence). This chain's CDR3 is CASRKGQGYEQYF. CDR3 bases: TGTGCCAGCAGGAAAGGACAGGGCTACGAGCAGTACTTC.

The gene calls are TRBV19 and TRBJ2-2; 7 bases map to TRBD2. Germline-derived CDR1 and CDR2 are LNHDA and SQIVND (reference sequence). This CDR3 has 15 residues. V was pared by 11 bases and J by 6 bases, with 15 bases of the junction left unmatched. CDR3 DNA sequence: TGTGCCGTCGGCGTCAAAGGGAGGGGACCCGGGGAGCTGTTTTTT. Its protein product is CAVGVKGRGPGELFF.

J is TRBJ2-1 and V is TRBV14; 14 bases map to TRBD2. This CDR3 comprises 16 residues. J was trimmed by 8 bases and V by 1 base; bases with no gene match: 4. Germline CDR1 and CDR2: SGHDN and FVKESK. The CDR3 DNA reads as TGTGCCAGCAGCCAAGGACTAGCGGGAGGGGTCTATGAGCAGTTCTTC. This translates into CASSQGLAGGVYEQFF. The full variable domain, completed using reference TRBV14 and TRBJ2-1, is EAGVTQFPSHSVIEKGQTVTLRCDPISGHDNLYWYRRVMGKEIKFLLHFVKESKQDESGMPNNRFLAERTGGTYSTLKVQPAELEDSGVYFCASSQGLAGGVYEQFFGPGTRLTVL.

The chain couples TRBV6-1 to TRBJ1-1; 10 positions match TRBD1. J gave up 4 bases and V 6 bases, and 8 bases lay outside the gene matches. The germline CDR1 and CDR2 sequences are MNHNS and SASEGT. This CDR3 is 15 amino acids long. CDR3 amino acids: CASSPRTGGFTEAFF. CDR3 DNA: TGTGCCAGCAGCCCCCGGACAGGGGGATTCACTGAAGCTTTCTTT.

The chain uses TRBV6-4 and TRBJ2-6, with D perhaps TRBD1 or TRBD2 (5 bases each). The germline V gene has CDR1 MRHNA and CDR2 SNTAGT. Deletions cut 6 bases from V and 2 bases from J, with 17 bases between. The CDR3 is made up of 17 amino acids. CDR3 sequence reads: CASRPGRGSAGANVLTF. The CDR3 coding sequence is TGTGCCAGCAGACCTGGACGGGGCTCTGCTGGGGCCAACGTCCTGACTTTC.

This chain joins TRBV29-1 and TRBJ2-1, with 8 bases that match TRBD2. CDR1 is SQVTM and CDR2 is ANQGSEA in the germline V gene. The trim removed 5 bases at V and 8 bases at J, leaving 2 bases unmatched. The CDR3 runs to 11 residues. CDR3 DNA: TGCAGCGTTTCACTAGCGGATGAGCAGTTCTTC. It translates to CSVSLADEQFF.

The chain couples TRBV5-1 to TRBJ1-1; D ambiguous. The CDR3 covers 16 residues. CDR1 is SGHRS, CDR2 YFSETQ, per germline. Trimming pared 0 bases from V and 1 base from J, leaving 13 bases between. The DNA of the CDR3 is TGCGCCAGCAGCTTGGTGCTTGGACGGCCGAACACTGAAGCTTTCTTT. This translates into CASSLVLGRPNTEAFF.

This chain connects TRBV11-2 to TRBJ1-3; no clear D gene. In germline, CDR1 is SGHAT, CDR2 FQNNGV. Trimming took off 5 bases at V and 4 bases at J, with 9 bases between the two ends. The CDR3 covers 13 residues. CDR3 in amino acids: CASSPPGGNTIYF. CDR3 coding DNA: TGTGCCAGCAGCCCACCTGGGGGAAACACCATATATTTT.